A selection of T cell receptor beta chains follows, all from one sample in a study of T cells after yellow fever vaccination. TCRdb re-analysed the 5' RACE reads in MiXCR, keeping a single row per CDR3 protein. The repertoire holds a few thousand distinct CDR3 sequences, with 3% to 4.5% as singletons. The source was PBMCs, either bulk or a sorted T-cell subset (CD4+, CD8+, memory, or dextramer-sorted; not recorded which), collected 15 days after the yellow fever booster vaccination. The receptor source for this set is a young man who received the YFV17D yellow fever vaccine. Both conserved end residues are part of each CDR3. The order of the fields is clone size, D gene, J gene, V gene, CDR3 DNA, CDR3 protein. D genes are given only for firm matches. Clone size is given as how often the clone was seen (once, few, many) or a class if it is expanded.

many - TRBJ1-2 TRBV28 TGTGCCAGCAGGTTGGGACTTACATATGGCTACACCTTC CASRLGLTYGYTF
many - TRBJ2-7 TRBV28 TGTGCCAGCAGAACACCCTTCGATGAGGACGAGCAGTACTTC CASRTPFDEDEQYF
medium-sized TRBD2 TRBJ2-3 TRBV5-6 TGTGCCAGCATCGGGACTAGCGGGAAAACAGATACGCAGTATTTT CASIGTSGKTDTQYF
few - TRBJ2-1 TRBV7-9 TGTGCCAGCAGCTTACGGGGACACGGTTACAATGAGCAGTTCTTC CASSLRGHGYNEQFF
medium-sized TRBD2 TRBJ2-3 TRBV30 TGTGCCTGGAGTGTTTCCCGGGCGCGGGAGGGCCCAAATACGCAGTATTTT CAWSVSRAREGPNTQYF
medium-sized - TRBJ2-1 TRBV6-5 TGTGCCAGCAGTTTCGGGACCCGAAGCTCCTACAATGAGCAGTTCTTC CASSFGTRSSYNEQFF
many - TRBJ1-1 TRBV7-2 TGTGCCAGCAGCTTAGATCGAGGGAACACTGAAGCTTTCTTT CASSLDRGNTEAFF
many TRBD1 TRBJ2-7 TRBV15 TGTGCCACCAGCAGAGATTTCGGACAGGGGTCCTACGAGCAGTACTTC CATSRDFGQGSYEQYF
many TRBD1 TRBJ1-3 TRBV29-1 TGCAGCGCAGTAGGACAGGGCCTCATCACTGGAAACACCATATATTTT CSAVGQGLITGNTIYF
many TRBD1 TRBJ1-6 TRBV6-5 TGTGCCAGCAGAAGACAGGGGGATAATTCACCCCTCCACTTT CASRRQGDNSPLHF
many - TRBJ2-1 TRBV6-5 TGTGCCAGCAGTCGCGGGACTTTTAGCGATGAGCAGTTCTTC CASSRGTFSDEQFF
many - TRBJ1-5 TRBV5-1 TGCGCCAGCAGCTTGGGCCAGAATAGCAATCAGCCCCAGCATTTT CASSLGQNSNQPQHF
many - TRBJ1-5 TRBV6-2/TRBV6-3 TGTGCCAGCAGCCCCCCGGGGGGCAATCAGCCCCAGCATTTT CASSPPGGNQPQHF
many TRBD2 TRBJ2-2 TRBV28 TGTGCCAGCAGTTTGCTAGCGGGAAGGGGCTCCGGGGAGCTGTTTTTT CASSLLAGRGSGELFF
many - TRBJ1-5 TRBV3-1 TGTGCCAGCAGCCAGGGTGGGGGCAATCAGCCCCAGCATTTT CASSQGGGNQPQHF